The 18 T cell receptor beta chains given below trace back to one sample, sequenced in a study of blood T cell repertoires in COVID-19. TCRdb keeps only in-frame clones here, not all; method: immunoSEQ multiplex PCR. Among about 93,000 clones listed, about nine tenths were seen once. Sequenced: peripheral blood. The origin of the receptors is a man aged 60-69 years with COVID-19, enrolled during active disease.

The chain joins TRBV12-3 or TRBV12-4 to TRBJ1-1, with D hard to call. This CDR3 comprises 12 residues. V was cut by 4 bases and J by 1 base, with 4 bases left in between. CDR3 amino acids: CASSSPNTEAFF. Written as DNA, the CDR3 is TGTGCCAGCAGTTCTCCGAACACTGAAGCTTTCTTT.

J is TRBJ2-5 and V is TRBV29-1; TRBD2 agrees at 9 bases. V lost 2 bases, J lost 1 base, and 5 bases stayed unmatched. The CDR3 spans 15 residues. From germline, CDR1 is SQVTM and CDR2 ANQGSEA. CDR3 nucleotides: TGCAGCGTTGAACCAACTAGCGGGCCCCAAGAGACCCAGTACTTC. Its translation is CSVEPTSGPQETQYF. Full variable domain (rest looked up from reference TRBV29-1 and TRBJ2-5): SAVISQKPSRDICQRGTSLTIQCQVDSQVTMMFWYRQQPGQSLTLIATANQGSEATYESGFVIDKFPISRPNLTFSTLTVSNMSPEDSSIYLCSVEPTSGPQETQYFGPGTRLLVL.

For this clone: This sample also contains other DNA sequences that code for the same CDR3. The chain joins TRBV5-1 to TRBJ2-5; tentative D call: TRBD1 (6 bases). V was clipped by 2 bases and J by 2 bases, with 7 bases between them. Germline CDR1 is SGHRS and CDR2 is YFSETQ. This CDR3 comprises 13 residues. DNA of the CDR3: TGCGCCAGCAGCTTACAGGGACAAGAGACCCAGTACTTC. This encodes CASSLQGQETQYF. Supplemented by reference TRBV5-1 and TRBJ2-5, the full variable domain reads KAGVTQTPRYLIKTRGQQVTLSCSPISGHRSVSWYQQTPGQGLQFLFEYFSETQRNKGNFPGRFSGRQFSNSRSEMNVSTLELGDSALYLCASSLQGQETQYFGPGTRLLVL.

The chain couples TRBV19 to TRBJ2-1, with D maybe TRBD1 (6 bases). This CDR3 is 16 amino acids long. In germline, CDR1 is LNHDA, CDR2 SQIVND (reference sequence). Trimming took 2 bases from V and 0 from J, leaving 11 bases between them. In DNA, the CDR3 is TGTGCCAGTAGTATACTACAGGGAAGCTCCTACAATGAGCAGTTCTTC. Translating it yields CASSILQGSSYNEQFF.

The chain couples TRBV5-5 to TRBJ2-7, with TRBD2 matching 13 bases. The CDR3 loop spans 15 amino acids. V dropped 4 bases and J dropped 7; count of bases not matched to a gene: 8. The V gene's germline CDR1 is SGHKS and CDR2 YYEKEE (reference sequence). Here the CDR3 DNA reads TGTGCCAGCAGCGGGGGGACTAGCGGGATTGGGGAGCAGTACTTC. Translating it yields CASSGGTSGIGEQYF.

V usage is TRBV12-3 or TRBV12-4 and J usage is TRBJ1-2; D unresolved. CDR3 length: 12 residues. V gave up 1 base and J gave up 7 bases, with 7 bases separating them. The CDR3 DNA sequence: TGTGCCAGCAGTTTAGGTTTTCTTGGCTACACCTTC. Protein sequence: CASSLGFLGYTF.

The genes are TRBV19 and TRBJ1-2, with 8 bases lining up with TRBD1. The CDR3 spans 15 residues. Germline V gene sequence: CDR1 LNHDA, CDR2 SQIVND (reference sequence). Losses at the gene ends were 5 bases for V and 1 base for J; bases not matched to a gene: 6. The CDR3 bases are TGTGCCAGTAGTCCGGGACAGGCGAATAACTATGGCTACACCTTC. Its protein is CASSPGQANNYGYTF.

The CDR3 DNA sequence: TGTGCCAGCAGCTTTAATACAGGGACCTACACCTTC. Amino acids: CASSFNTGTYTF. V is TRBV7-9 and J is TRBJ1-2; D perhaps matches TRBD1 (6 bases). CDR1 is SEHNR, CDR2 FQNEAQ, per germline (reference sequence). The CDR3 covers 12 residues. V lost 3 bases to trimming and J lost 10 bases, with 12 bases between them.

The chain has TRBV27 and TRBJ1-1; the D gene is possibly TRBD1 (6 bases). CDR1 and CDR2 from the germline V gene are MNHEY and SMNVEV (reference sequence). Trimming took 5 bases from V and 0 from J, leaving 19 bases between them. The CDR3 is made up of 17 amino acids. DNA of the CDR3: TGTGCCAGCAGTCTGGGCCCCCGGACAGTCATGAACACTGAAGCTTTCTTT. It encodes CASSLGPRTVMNTEAFF.

V usage is TRBV18 and J usage is TRBJ1-1, with 7 bases identical to TRBD1. CDR3 length: 13 residues. Germline-derived CDR1 and CDR2 are KGHSH and LQKENI. The ends lost 3 bases at V and 4 bases at J; junction bases unmatched: 2. The CDR3 nucleotides are TGTGCCAGCTCACCCGACAGGGTCACTGAAGCTTTCTTT. Encoded protein: CASSPDRVTEAFF.

The chain is built from TRBV11-2 and TRBJ2-7; the D gene is possibly TRBD2 (6 bases). CDR1 is SGHAT and CDR2 is FQNNGV in the germline V gene. Between the trimmed V and J ends, which lost 5 bases and 3 bases, there was a span of 11 bases. This CDR3 has 13 residues. CDR3 region: CASSGDSYYEQYF. The CDR3 region has the DNA TGTGCCAGCAGCGGGGACTCCTACTACGAGCAGTACTTC. Combining the CDR3 with reference TRBV11-2 and TRBJ2-7 gives the whole variable domain EAGVAQSPRYKIIEKRQSVAFWCNPISGHATLYWYQQILGQGPKLLIQFQNNGVVDDSQLPKDRFSAERLKGVDSTLKIQPAKLEDSAVYLCASSGDSYYEQYFGPGTRLTVT.

The chain links TRBV5-1 to TRBJ1-3; D is possibly TRBD1 (6 bases). This CDR3 region has 16 residues. CDR1 SGHRS and CDR2 YFSETQ come from the germline V gene. Trimming stripped 5 bases from V and 3 bases from J, with 18 bases between. This CDR3 is CASSPDPQGDGNTIYF. DNA of the CDR3: TGCGCCAGCAGTCCAGACCCACAGGGAGATGGAAACACCATATATTTT.

J is TRBJ2-7 and V is TRBV19, with 9 nucleotides matching TRBD1. With V trimmed by 6 bases and J by 4 bases, 16 bases remained unmatched. The germline V gene encodes CDR1 LNHDA and CDR2 SQIVND (reference sequence). The CDR3 totals 17 residues. CDR3 coding DNA: TGTGCCAGTAGCCCCCGCCTATCCGGGACAGGGAGGTACGAGCAGTACTTC. Translated: CASSPRLSGTGRYEQYF.

The rearrangement uses TRBV19 and TRBJ2-6; 7 bases agree with TRBD1. CDR3 length: 19 residues. V lost 3 bases and J lost 2; bases outside the gene matches: 13. Looked up from germline, CDR1 is LNHDA and CDR2 is SQIVND (reference sequence). The CDR3 nucleotides read TGTGCCAGTAGTATTGTGAGGGGGACAGCTATCGCTGGGGCCAACGTCCTGACTTTC. Amino acid sequence: CASSIVRGTAIAGANVLTF.

The chain joins TRBV25-1 to TRBJ1-2, with D possibly matching TRBD1 (5 bases). The ends were cut back, 8 bases at V and 5 bases at J, with 12 bases in the middle. The CDR3 covers 12 residues. Germline-derived CDR1 and CDR2 are MGHDK and SYGVNS. As DNA, the CDR3 is TGTGCCAGCCGGGGGGGAGGGTATGGCTACACCTTC. Amino acids: CASRGGGYGYTF.

The chain links TRBV19 to TRBJ2-5, with 9 bases matching TRBD2. With V trimmed by 0 bases and J by 2 bases, 7 bases remained unmatched. Germline CDR1 and CDR2: LNHDA and SQIVND (reference sequence). The CDR3 sequence is 17 residues long. This chain's CDR3 is CASSIDLDSGSQETQYF. CDR3 sequence (DNA): TGTGCCAGTAGTATAGATCTTGATAGCGGGAGTCAAGAGACCCAGTACTTC.

This CDR3 is CASSEGEYYNEQFF. The CDR3 DNA sequence: TGTGCCAGCAGTGAAGGAGAATACTACAATGAGCAGTTCTTC. J is TRBJ2-1 and V is TRBV2, with no clear D. The CDR3 spans 14 residues. In germline, CDR1 is SNHLY, CDR2 FYNNEI. V was shortened by 1 base and J by 3 bases, with 7 bases between the two germline ends.

This clone has only a few counts. This chain connects TRBV6-5 to TRBJ1-2; TRBD1 matches at 7 bases. The CDR3 has 15 amino acids. CDR1 and CDR2 (germline): MNHEY, SVGAGI. The V gene end was trimmed by 7 bases and the J gene end by 5 bases; junction bases not matched to a gene: 13. The chain's CDR3 is CASTRTGTVTYGYTF. In DNA, the CDR3 is TGTGCCAGCACCAGGACCGGGACAGTCACATATGGCTACACCTTC.